These 10 T cell receptor beta chains were sequenced from one sample in a study of early T cells in non-severe SARS-CoV-2 infection (dated by TCRdb to the early 2020s). Library prep was done by 5' RACE. The sequencer was a NextSeq 500. TCRdb trimmed public reads at Q25 via fastp, called clones via MiXCR and kept in-frame beta chains. Duplicate CDR3 protein sequences are folded into a single record with the most common DNA and genes. This sample comprises tens of thousands of distinct CDR3 sequences, over 10% of them detected only once. The top ten hold around 4.6% of the sample. The sample was whole blood. The source of these receptors is an adult who was a healthcare worker with PCR-confirmed SARS-CoV-2 infection or an uninfected control (not recorded which).

The V and J genes are TRBV10-3 and TRBJ2-7; 9 bases map to TRBD1. The CDR3 is 15 residues long. The V segment lost 2 bases and the J segment 4 bases; nucleotides outside the gene matches: 6. CDR1 and CDR2 (germline): ENHRY, SYGVKD. As DNA, the CDR3 is TGTGCCATCAGTGAGGGGACAGGGATTAGGTACGAGCAGTACTTC. This encodes CAISEGTGIRYEQYF.

This clonotype has at least ten counts. The chain couples TRBV12-3 or TRBV12-4 to TRBJ1-5; the D gene is possibly TRBD1 (6 bases). Trimming took off 3 bases at V and 6 bases at J, with 18 bases between the two ends. The CDR3 has 16 residues. The CDR3 is CASSFSGVGGLQPQHF. The CDR3 region has the DNA TGTGCCAGCAGTTTTTCAGGCGTGGGGGGGCTTCAGCCCCAGCATTTT.

The chain links TRBV20-1 to TRBJ2-3, with a weak D call TRBD1 (5 bases). The ends were cut back, 1 base at V and 2 bases at J, with 13 bases in the middle. Germline CDR1 is DFQATT and CDR2 is SNEGSKA (reference sequence). The CDR3 runs 15 residues. The CDR3 DNA is TGCAGTGCTAGAGGGGGCGCAGGGTCCACAGATACGCAGTATTTT. Amino acid sequence: CSARGGAGSTDTQYF.

J is TRBJ2-2 and V is TRBV7-9, with D perhaps given as TRBD1 or TRBD2 (5 bases each). This CDR3 spans 15 amino acids. Germline values: CDR1 SEHNR, CDR2 FQNEAQ (reference sequence). V was shortened by 2 bases and J by 3 bases, with 10 bases between the two germline ends. The CDR3 DNA reads as TGTGCCAGCAGCTTAATCAGAGGGGACACCGGGGAGCTGTTTTTT. Translated, it gives CASSLIRGDTGELFF.

At least ten counts were recorded for this clonotype. DNA for the CDR3: TGTGCCAGCAGCTGGGGGACAGGGGTTCCCAGCTCCTACGAGCAGTACTTC. As protein: CASSWGTGVPSSYEQYF. The chain is built from TRBV11-2 and TRBJ2-7, with 10 bases matching TRBD1. V trimming: 4 bases; J trimming: 0 bases; junction bases outside the gene matches: 9. Germline assignment: CDR1 SGHAT and CDR2 FQNNGV. This CDR3 spans 17 amino acids.

This chain links TRBV29-1 with TRBJ2-5; D unclear. V lost 1 base and J lost 1, with 4 bases in between. The CDR3 contains 12 residues. CDR1 is SQVTM, CDR2 ANQGSEA, per germline. The CDR3, as DNA: TGCAGCGTTGAAGGGCTCCAAGAGACCCAGTACTTC. Translated, it gives CSVEGLQETQYF. The full variable domain, completed using reference TRBV29-1 and TRBJ2-5, is SAVISQKPSRDICQRGTSLTIQCQVDSQVTMMFWYRQQPGQSLTLIATANQGSEATYESGFVIDKFPISRPNLTFSTLTVSNMSPEDSSIYLCSVEGLQETQYFGPGTRLLVL.

This clonotype came up many times. V gene TRBV7-2 combines with J gene TRBJ2-5; D not certain. The CDR3 has 12 amino acids. CDR1 is SGHTA, CDR2 FQGNSA, per germline. V was pared by 5 bases and J by 3 bases, with 7 bases between. CDR3: CASSNAEETQYF. The DNA for the CDR3 is TGTGCCAGCAGCAATGCTGAAGAGACCCAGTACTTC.

In its sample, this clonotype was seen many times. This chain connects TRBV7-6 to TRBJ2-3, with 7 bases lining up with TRBD1. V was clipped by 6 bases and J by 5 bases; unmatched bases: 11. CDR1 SGHVS and CDR2 FNYEAQ come from the germline V gene. There are 15 residues in the CDR3. The CDR3 DNA sequence: TGTGCCAGCAGACCAACAGGGGAACCTGGAGATACGCAGTATTTT. This gives the protein CASRPTGEPGDTQYF.

The table lists this clonotype with a few counts. The chain carries TRBV3-1 and TRBJ1-2; D is undetermined. V was clipped by 1 base and J by 1 base, with 7 bases between them. The germline V gene encodes CDR1 LGHDT and CDR2 YNNKEL (reference sequence). This CDR3 spans 14 amino acids. CDR3 loop: CASSQGRGNYGYTF. The CDR3 region has the DNA TGTGCCAGCAGCCAAGGTCGGGGTAACTATGGCTACACCTTC.

This clonotype was counted many times. The gene calls are TRBV19 and TRBJ2-2; possibly TRBD2 for D (5 bases). Deletions cut 5 bases from V and 4 bases from J, with 14 bases between. The CDR3 consists of 15 residues. In germline, CDR1 is LNHDA, CDR2 SQIVND (reference sequence). This CDR3 reads CASSLLPGSTGELFF. CDR3 in DNA: TGTGCCAGTAGTCTTCTTCCGGGGAGCACCGGGGAGCTGTTTTTT.